The entry below describes one T cell receptor beta chain. Antigen specificity is unknown. CDR3 size: 15 residues. CDR1 and CDR2 from the germline V gene are MRHNA and SNTAGT. Trimming took 2 bases from V and 7 from J; bases not matched to a gene: 6. This specimen belongs to a study of radiotherapy plus CTLA-4 blockade in lung cancer. Chemo-refractory metastatic non-small-cell lung cancer patients were treated with focal radiation plus CTLA-4 blockade with ipilimumab. Study observations and caveats: With interferon-beta, early dynamics of blood T cell clones were reported to best predict response. Blood saw expansion of tumor-derived TCR clones after radiotherapy plus ipilimumab.

This table comes from immunoSEQ multiplex PCR, and its TCRdb copy is limited to in-frame clones, with some not included. The data hold some 37,000 clones, with approximately 72% observed a single time. The chain employs TRBV6-4 and TRBJ2-1; 9 bases line up with TRBD1. The sample was peripheral blood, taken from a patient treated with radiotherapy plus ipilimumab. The clonotype originates from a human donor with non-small cell lung cancer who had stable disease on radiotherapy plus ipilimumab. The CDR3 loop reads CASSDGTGFKNEQFF. The DNA for the CDR3 is TGTGCCAGCAGTGACGGGACAGGGTTTAAGAATGAGCAGTTCTTC.